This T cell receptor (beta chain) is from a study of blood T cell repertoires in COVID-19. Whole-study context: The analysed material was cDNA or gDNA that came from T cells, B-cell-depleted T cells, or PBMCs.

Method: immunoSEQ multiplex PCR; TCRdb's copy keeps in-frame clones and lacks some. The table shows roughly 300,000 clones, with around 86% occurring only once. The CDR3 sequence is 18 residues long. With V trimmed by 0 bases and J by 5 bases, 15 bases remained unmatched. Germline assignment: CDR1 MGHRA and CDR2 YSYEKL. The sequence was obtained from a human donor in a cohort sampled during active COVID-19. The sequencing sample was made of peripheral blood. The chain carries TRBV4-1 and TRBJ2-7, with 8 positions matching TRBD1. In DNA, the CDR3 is TGCGCCAGCAGCCAAGACATCCTCTTCGGGACAGGACTTCACGAGCAGTACTTC. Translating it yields CASSQDILFGTGLHEQYF.